The sequence of this T cell receptor (beta chain) was determined in a study of regulatory T cells in long-lasting Graves disease (dated by TCRdb to the early 2020s). Study-level background: In the newly diagnosed Graves' disease group, patients had been taking antithyroid drugs for less than 3 months. Peripheral blood TCR sequencing and RNA sequencing compared persistent Graves' disease patients with newly diagnosed Graves' disease patients. The study was conducted in China and was registered as a clinical trial. TCR sequencing covered some 13 persistent and approximately 20 newly diagnosed Graves' disease patients, 33 samples in total.

Reading the germline V gene (reference sequence) gives CDR1 DFQATT and CDR2 SNEGSKA. A distance of 12 bases separates the germline ends of V and J, which lose 3 bases and 4 bases respectively. The CDR3 runs 13 amino acids, cysteine and phenylalanine included. CDR3 DNA only is kept here, 39 bases in frame from base 1. A few counts support this clonotype. What antigen it recognizes has not been identified. Within one base of it there is no much larger clone, and no base qualities were kept. General findings and caveats noted by the study authors: Persistent patients shared more public clonotypes among themselves (roughly 2,700) than newly diagnosed patients did (more than 950). Lower TCR Shannon entropy and fewer highly expanded clones were observed in persistent Graves' disease patients than in newly diagnosed patients, which suggested clonal expansion. TRBV28, TRBJ1-2 and TRBJ2-5 were preferentially used in persistent disease, while TRBV20-1 and TRBJ2-1 were favored in newly diagnosed disease. As a limitation, the authors acknowledged that the small sample size may reduce accuracy. Only peripheral blood was studied, because thyroid tissue, the primary lesion, was inaccessible. Only the TCR beta chain was sequenced and analyzed.

The library was produced with multiplex PCR. The instrument was an Illumina HiSeq 4000. TCR beta libraries were built with iRepertoire HTBI primers and Arm-PCR amplification of CDR3 regions. Before sequencing, the PCR products underwent gel purification. Regarding the original processing steps: Gene usage analysis of CDR3 amino acid clonotypes used the 62 TRBV and about 15 TRBJ segments found across samples. Filtered high-quality paired reads were merged into contigs using COPE and FqMerger. BLAST was used to align contigs to the IMGT TRBV, TRBD and TRBJ reference genes, and CDR3 was defined following IMGT. Clonotypes above 0.1% frequency were classified as highly expanded clones. Shannon entropy was used to measure repertoire diversity, and the Gini coefficient was used to measure V-J evenness. A clonotype was considered public if more than one individual shared it. The public sequencing data were trimmed at Q25 with fastp and processed into clonotypes with MiXCR by TCRdb, which kept only in-frame beta chains. Rows are combined by CDR3 protein, so each entry shows the most common genes and DNA. The V and J calls follow TCRdb's processing rather than the paper's. This sample lists about 540,000 distinct CDR3 sequences; less than 15% were detected once. About 10% of the sample belongs to the ten largest clones.

The label giving this sample's time point can be read as: newly diagnosed GD, antithyroid drugs for less than 3 months. RNA was extracted from PBMCs in TRIzol for both TCR sequencing and RNA sequencing. The diagnosis of Graves' disease followed American Thyroid Association guidelines. Patients were recruited from an endocrinology department in Xi'an, China. Each patient gave about 8.1 milliliters of peripheral blood, collected in an EDTA anticoagulant tube. Ficoll Paque Plus density gradient separation was used to isolate PBMCs, and no further T cell sorting was performed. RNA quality was checked with an Agilent 2100 Bioanalyzer and agarose gel, and concentration with a NanoDrop 2000. This same sample was also part of a study on T cells in Graves' hyperthyroidism and ophthalmopathy. That second report states: Stable Graves' hyperthyroidism was defined as the absence of progression to ophthalmopathy over 18 months of follow-up. Hyperthyroidism patients were aged 18 to 65 years and newly diagnosed, with disease duration of less than 2 months. Any patient with an uncontrolled infection, another autoimmune disease, pregnancy or lactation was excluded. Diagnoses were based on clinical symptoms, serum thyroxine and TRAb, thyroid ultrasound and orbital computed tomography. A first-round RT-PCR of the TCR CDR3 used the HTBI primer set with the Qiagen OneStep RT-PCR kit. Most expanded thyroid clonotypes (frequency above 0.001) were also detected in blood, a finding suggesting that blood repertoires may reflect thyroid immune responses. In cross-validation, a model built on a 13 V-J signature told ophthalmopathy apart from stable hyperthyroidism with 85% to 90% sensitivity and approximately 81% specificity, and in testing the same model reached 80%/75%. In validation, the model predicted progression to ophthalmopathy with 60% to 71% sensitivity and about 73% specificity, a median of about 6.7 months before onset. TCR V-J signatures able to tell the groups apart were searched for in a discovery cohort of some 100 patients, of whom more than 40 had Graves' ophthalmopathy and under 65 had stable Graves' hyperthyroidism. Prospective prediction of ophthalmopathy was tested in an independent validation cohort consisting of roughly 20 hyperthyroidism patients and approximately 16 patients who later progressed to ophthalmopathy. The 75 to 100 discovery patients were divided at random into training and test sets in a 7:3 ratio. In addition, the study compared T-cell repertoires in thyroid tissue and in blood from roughly six Graves' hyperthyroidism patients. Once sampling was done, hyperthyroidism patients were given methimazole at a starting dose of 30 mg daily, whereas ophthalmopathy patients were given high-dose intravenous methylprednisolone. The libraries were constructed in a second round of multiplex PCR and then size-selected and purified. Paired-end sequencing of the libraries was performed with 100 bp reads on an Illumina HiSeq2000. SOAPnuke was used to process the raw data, with reads discarded if the reads contained adapters or uncalled bases, had a mean Phred below 15, or lacked an exact constant-primer or identifier match. High-quality paired reads were merged using COPE v1.2.5, and each unique nucleotide sequence was defined as a clonotype. Clonotypes were aligned to IMGT TRBV, TRBD and TRBJ reference segments using MiTCR v1.1. The analysis included only V-J combinations with a frequency above 0.0001, which together covered around 99% of the repertoires. The TCS score was defined as F50 (clonal expansion) divided by E x V (chaos), with BLOSUM62-based TCRdist calculated between CDR3 peptides within each V-J. Welch's t-statistics and random forest reduced fewer than 600 V-J features to roughly 13, which were used in a naive Bayes classifier (R e1071). No statistical method was used to fix the sample size in advance, and group allocation was not hidden from the investigators. TCR Vbeta CDR3 sequencing of 135 peripheral blood samples (43 ophthalmopathy, roughly 72 hyperthyroidism and roughly 17 progressor patients) is reported in the paper.

The chain joins TRBV20-1 to TRBJ1-1; the D gene is possibly TRBD1, with 6 bases matching. The sample was peripheral blood mononuclear cells (PBMCs), taken at new diagnosis, from a patient treated with antithyroid drugs. The clonotype was recovered from a man aged 25 to 40 with Graves disease. Donor details come from another sample of the same person, matched by shared clones. The sequenced DNA: TGCAGTGCTAGTGGCGGGGGCTTCACTGAAGCTTTCTTT. Its protein product is CSASGGGFTEAFF.